This T cell receptor (beta chain) came from a study of OX40 agonist ivuxolimab in advanced cancers. Study summary: The group had a mean age of roughly 65 years, ranged from about 23 to 79, and was 82.7% male. Findings and caveats of the study: A proportion of nonresponders additionally exhibited low normalized T-cell clonal expansion.

Clones were read by immunoSEQ multiplex PCR, and TCRdb kept only the in-frame ones, dropping some. The sample holds approximately 82,000 clones; 88% are singletons and the top ten take approximately 4%. Per the germline V gene, CDR1 is SGHNT and CDR2 is YENEEA. V lost 2 bases to trimming and J lost 9 bases; unmatched junction nucleotides: 3. The CDR3 has 13 residues. A word on this clone: Its antigen remains unidentified.

The clonotype comes from an adult with an advanced solid tumor such as melanoma, head and neck, liver or kidney cancer. The sample here was CD4+ or CD8+ T cells sorted from blood, taken in a trial of the OX40 agonist ivuxolimab. V usage is TRBV11-3 and J usage is TRBJ2-1, with TRBD1 matching 8 bases. The CDR3 is CASSLKQGGEQFF. The CDR3 nucleotides are TGTGCCAGCAGCTTAAAACAGGGGGGTGAGCAGTTCTTC.